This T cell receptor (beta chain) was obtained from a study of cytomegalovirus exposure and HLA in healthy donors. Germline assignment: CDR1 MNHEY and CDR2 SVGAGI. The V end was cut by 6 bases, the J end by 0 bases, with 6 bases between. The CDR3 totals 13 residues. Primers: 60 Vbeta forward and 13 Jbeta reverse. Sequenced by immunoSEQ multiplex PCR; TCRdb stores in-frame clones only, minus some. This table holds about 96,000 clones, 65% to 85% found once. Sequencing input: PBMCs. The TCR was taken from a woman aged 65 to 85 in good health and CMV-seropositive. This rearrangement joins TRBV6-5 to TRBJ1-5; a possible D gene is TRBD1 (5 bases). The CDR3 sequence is CASRGHSNQPQHF. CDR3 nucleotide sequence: TGTGCCAGCAGGGGGCATAGCAATCAGCCCCAGCATTTT.